This T cell receptor beta chain appears in the sequencing data of a study of T-cell reconstitution after alpha-beta-depleted transplantation in children. Unique molecular identifiers were built into the TCRbeta library. TCRdb called the PCR reads again in MiXCR, with one record for every CDR3 protein. This table has roughly 400,000 distinct CDR3 sequences, over 20% appearing once. Per the germline V gene, CDR1 is KGHDR and CDR2 is SFDVKD. With V trimmed by 3 bases and J by 3 bases, 13 bases remained unmatched. The CDR3 totals 19 residues. V is TRBV24-1 and J is TRBJ2-1, with TRBD1 matching over 10 bases. The receptor's source is a human donor who donated a stem cell graft to a child with acute myeloid leukemia. Sequenced here: PBMCs from the stem cell graft donor, sampled from the stem cell graft. CDR3 amino acids: CATSDPPGTGVGGYNEQFF. CDR3 nucleotide sequence: TGTGCCACCAGTGATCCCCCCGGGACAGGGGTGGGGGGCTACAATGAGCAGTTCTTC.